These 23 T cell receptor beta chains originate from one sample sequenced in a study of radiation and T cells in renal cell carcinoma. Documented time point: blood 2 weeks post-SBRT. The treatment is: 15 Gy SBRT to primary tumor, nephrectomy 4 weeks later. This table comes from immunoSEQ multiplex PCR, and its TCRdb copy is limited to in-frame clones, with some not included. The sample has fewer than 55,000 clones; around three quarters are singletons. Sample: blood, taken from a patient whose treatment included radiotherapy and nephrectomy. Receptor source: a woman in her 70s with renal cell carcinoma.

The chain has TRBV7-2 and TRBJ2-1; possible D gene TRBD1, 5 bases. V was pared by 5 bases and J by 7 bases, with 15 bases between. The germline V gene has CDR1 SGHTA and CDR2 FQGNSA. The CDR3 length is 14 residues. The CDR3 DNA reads TGTGCCAGCAGCCGACAGACGAGTCGGAATGAGCAGTTCTTC. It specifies CASSRQTSRNEQFF.

The CDR3 is CASSSPGTGVGEQYF. The CDR3 nucleotides read TGTGCCAGCTCATCTCCCGGGACAGGGGTGGGCGAGCAGTACTTC. The chain is built from TRBV18 and TRBJ2-7, with TRBD1 identical over 10 bases. J lost 6 bases, V lost 5 bases, and 10 bases had no gene match. This CDR3 region has 15 residues. Germline values: CDR1 KGHSH, CDR2 LQKENI.

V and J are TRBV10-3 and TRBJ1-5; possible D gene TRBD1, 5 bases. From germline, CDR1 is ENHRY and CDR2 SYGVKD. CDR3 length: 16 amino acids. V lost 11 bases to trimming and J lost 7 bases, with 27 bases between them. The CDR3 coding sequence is TGTGCCGTCTCCGGGACGAAAGAAGGGCCCGGGCAGCCCCAGCATTTT. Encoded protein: CAVSGTKEGPGQPQHF.

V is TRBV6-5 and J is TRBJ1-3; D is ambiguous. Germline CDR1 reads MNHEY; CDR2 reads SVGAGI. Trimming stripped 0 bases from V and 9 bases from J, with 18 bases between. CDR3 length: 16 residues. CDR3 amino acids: CASSYSSEIDLGTIYF. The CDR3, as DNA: TGTGCCAGCAGTTACTCTTCGGAAATTGACCTTGGCACCATATATTTT.

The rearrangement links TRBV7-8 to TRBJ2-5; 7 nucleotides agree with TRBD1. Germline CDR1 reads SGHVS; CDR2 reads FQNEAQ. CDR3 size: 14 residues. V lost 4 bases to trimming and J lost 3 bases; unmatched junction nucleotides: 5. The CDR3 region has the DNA TGTGCCAGCAGCTCCCCGGGACAGAAAGAGACCCAGTACTTC. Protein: CASSSPGQKETQYF.

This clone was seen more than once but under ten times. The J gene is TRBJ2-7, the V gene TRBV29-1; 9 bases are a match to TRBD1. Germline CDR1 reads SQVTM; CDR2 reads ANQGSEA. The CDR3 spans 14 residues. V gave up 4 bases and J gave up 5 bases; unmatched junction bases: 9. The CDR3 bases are TGCAGCGTTGCCGGGACAGGGTTAAGGAACGAGCAGTACTTC. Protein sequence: CSVAGTGLRNEQYF.

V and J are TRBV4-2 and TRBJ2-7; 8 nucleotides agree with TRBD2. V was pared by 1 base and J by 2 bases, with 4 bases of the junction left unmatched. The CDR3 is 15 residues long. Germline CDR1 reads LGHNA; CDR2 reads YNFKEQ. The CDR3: CASSQVLAAPYEQYF. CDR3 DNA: TGTGCCAGCAGCCAAGTACTAGCGGCCCCCTACGAGCAGTACTTC.

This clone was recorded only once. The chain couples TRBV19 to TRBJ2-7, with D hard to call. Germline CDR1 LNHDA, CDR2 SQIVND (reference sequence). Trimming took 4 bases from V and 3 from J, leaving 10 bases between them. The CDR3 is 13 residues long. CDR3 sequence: CASSTVGGYEQYF. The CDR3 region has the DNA TGTGCCAGTAGTACTGTCGGTGGCTACGAGCAGTACTTC.

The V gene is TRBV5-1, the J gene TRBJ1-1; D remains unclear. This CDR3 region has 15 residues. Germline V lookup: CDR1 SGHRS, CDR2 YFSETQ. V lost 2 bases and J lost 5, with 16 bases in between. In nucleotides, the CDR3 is TGCGCCAGCAGCTTCGATACTCAATTGGGGACTGAAGCTTTCTTT. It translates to CASSFDTQLGTEAFF.

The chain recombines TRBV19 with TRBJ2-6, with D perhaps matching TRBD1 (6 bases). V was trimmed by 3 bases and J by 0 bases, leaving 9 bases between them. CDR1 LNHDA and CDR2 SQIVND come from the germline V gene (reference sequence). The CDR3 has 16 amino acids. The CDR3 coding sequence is TGTGCCAGTAGTATTGGACAGAGCTCTGGGGCCAACGTCCTGACTTTC. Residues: CASSIGQSSGANVLTF.

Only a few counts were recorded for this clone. For the CDR3, the DNA is TGTGCCAGCAGTGATACCGGGACAGGGAACTCTGGAAACACCATATATTTT. This encodes CASSDTGTGNSGNTIYF. The chain uses TRBV25-1 and TRBJ1-3; TRBD1 aligns across 9 bases. V gave up 3 bases and J gave up 0 bases; unmatched junction bases: 6. The CDR3 is made up of 17 amino acids. Germline CDR1 and CDR2: MGHDK and SYGVNS. Full variable domain (remainder filled in from reference TRBV25-1 and TRBJ1-3): EADIYQTPRYLVIGTGKKITLECSQTMGHDKMYWYQQDPGMELHLIHYSYGVNSTEKGDLSSESTVSRIRTEHFPLTLESARPSHTSQYLCASSDTGTGNSGNTIYFGEGSWLTVV.

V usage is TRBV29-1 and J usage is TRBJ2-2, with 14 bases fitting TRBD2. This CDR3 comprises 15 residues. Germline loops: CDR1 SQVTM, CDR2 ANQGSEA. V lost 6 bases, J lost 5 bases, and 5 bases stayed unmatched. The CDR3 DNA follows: TGCAGCGTAGGGACTAGCGGGAGTCGAACCGGGGAGCTGTTTTTT. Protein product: CSVGTSGSRTGELFF.

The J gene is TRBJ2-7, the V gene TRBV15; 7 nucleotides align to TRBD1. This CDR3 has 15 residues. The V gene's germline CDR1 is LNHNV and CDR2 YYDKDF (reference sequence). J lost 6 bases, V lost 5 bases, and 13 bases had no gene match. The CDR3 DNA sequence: TGTGCCACCAGCCGACTTGAGGGGGCTTATGGCGAGCAGTACTTC. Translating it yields CATSRLEGAYGEQYF. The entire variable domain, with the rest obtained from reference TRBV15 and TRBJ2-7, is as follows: DAMVIQNPRYQVTQFGKPVTLSCSQTLNHNVMYWYQQKSSQAPKLLFHYYDKDFNNEADTPDNFQSRRPNTSFCFLDIRSPGLGDTAMYLCATSRLEGAYGEQYFGPGTRLTVT.

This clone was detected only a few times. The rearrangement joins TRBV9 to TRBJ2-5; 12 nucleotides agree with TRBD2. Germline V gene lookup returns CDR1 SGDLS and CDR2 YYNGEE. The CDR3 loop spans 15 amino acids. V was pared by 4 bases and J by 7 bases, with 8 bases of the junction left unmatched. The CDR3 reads CASSTSTSGGSTQYF. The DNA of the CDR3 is TGTGCCAGCAGCACCTCGACTAGCGGGGGTTCGACCCAGTACTTC. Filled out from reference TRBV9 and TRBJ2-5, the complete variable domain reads DSGVTQTPKHLITATGQRVTLRCSPRSGDLSVYWYQQSLDQGLQFLIQYYNGEERAKGNILERFSAQQFPDLHSELNLSSLELGDSALYFCASSTSTSGGSTQYFGPGTRLLVL.

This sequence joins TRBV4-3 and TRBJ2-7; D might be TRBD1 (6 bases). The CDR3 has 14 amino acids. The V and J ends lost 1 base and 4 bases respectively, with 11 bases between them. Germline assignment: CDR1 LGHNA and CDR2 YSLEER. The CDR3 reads CASSQGTGLYEQYF. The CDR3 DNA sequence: TGCGCCAGCAGCCAAGGAACAGGGTTATACGAGCAGTACTTC.

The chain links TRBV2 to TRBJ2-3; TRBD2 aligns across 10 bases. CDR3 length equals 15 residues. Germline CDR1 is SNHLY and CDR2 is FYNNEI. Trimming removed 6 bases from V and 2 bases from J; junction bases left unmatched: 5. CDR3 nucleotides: TGTGCCAGCAGAAGTCTAGCGGGGGTCACAGATACGCAGTATTTT. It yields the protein CASRSLAGVTDTQYF.

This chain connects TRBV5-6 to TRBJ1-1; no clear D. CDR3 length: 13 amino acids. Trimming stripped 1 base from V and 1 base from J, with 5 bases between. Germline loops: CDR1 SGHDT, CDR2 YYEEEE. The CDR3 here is CASSLNQNTEAFF. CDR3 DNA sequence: TGTGCCAGCAGCTTGAATCAGAACACTGAAGCTTTCTTT.

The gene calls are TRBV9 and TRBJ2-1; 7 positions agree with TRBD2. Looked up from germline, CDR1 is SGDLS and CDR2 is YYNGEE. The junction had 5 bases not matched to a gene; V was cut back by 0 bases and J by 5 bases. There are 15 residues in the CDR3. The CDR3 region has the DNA TGTGCCAGCAGCGTAGTTCCAGCGGGGAACAATGAGCAGTTCTTC. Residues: CASSVVPAGNNEQFF.

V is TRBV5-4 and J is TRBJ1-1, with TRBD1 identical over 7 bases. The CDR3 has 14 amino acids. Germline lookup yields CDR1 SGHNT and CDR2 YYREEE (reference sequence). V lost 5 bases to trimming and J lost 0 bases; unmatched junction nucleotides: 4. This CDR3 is CASRRGGLNTEAFF. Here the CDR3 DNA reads TGTGCCAGCAGAAGAGGGGGCCTGAACACTGAAGCTTTCTTT.

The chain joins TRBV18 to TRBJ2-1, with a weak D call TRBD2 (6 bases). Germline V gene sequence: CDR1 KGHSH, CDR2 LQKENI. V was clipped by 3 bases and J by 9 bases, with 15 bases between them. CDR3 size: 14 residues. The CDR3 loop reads CASSPGLSQAEQFF. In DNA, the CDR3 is TGTGCCAGCTCACCCGGACTATCACAGGCTGAGCAGTTCTTC. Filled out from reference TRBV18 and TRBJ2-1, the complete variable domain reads NAGVMQNPRHLVRRRGQEARLRCSPMKGHSHVYWYRQLPEEGLKFMVYLQKENIIDESGMPKERFSAEFPKEGPSILRIQQVVRGDSAAYFCASSPGLSQAEQFFGPGTRLTVL.

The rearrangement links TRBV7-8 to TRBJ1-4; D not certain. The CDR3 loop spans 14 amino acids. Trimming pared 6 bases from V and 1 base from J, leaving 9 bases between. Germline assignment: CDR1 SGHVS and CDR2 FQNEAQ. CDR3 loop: CASRKTETNEKLFF. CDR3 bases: TGTGCCAGCAGAAAAACAGAAACTAATGAAAAACTGTTTTTT.

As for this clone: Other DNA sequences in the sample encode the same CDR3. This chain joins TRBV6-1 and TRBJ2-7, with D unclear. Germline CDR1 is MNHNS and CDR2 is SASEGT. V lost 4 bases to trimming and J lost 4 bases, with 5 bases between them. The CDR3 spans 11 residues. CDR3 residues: CASSAGYEQYF. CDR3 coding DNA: TGTGCCAGCAGTGCTGGTTACGAGCAGTACTTC.

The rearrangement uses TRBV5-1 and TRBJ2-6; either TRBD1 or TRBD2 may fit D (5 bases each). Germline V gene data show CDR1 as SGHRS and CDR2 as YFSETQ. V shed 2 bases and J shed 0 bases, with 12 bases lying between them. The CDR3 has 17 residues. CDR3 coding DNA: TGCGCCAGCAGCTTCACCGGGACGAGCTCTGGGGCCAACGTCCTGACTTTC. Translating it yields CASSFTGTSSGANVLTF.